These 17 T cell receptor beta chains originate from one sample sequenced in a study of control samples from healthy donors and cancer patients. The method was immunoSEQ multiplex PCR; TCRdb's version includes in-frame clones alone and lacks a portion of them. This table holds 150,000 or so clones, around nine tenths found once. Sequenced sample: blood. Every receptor here comes from a woman aged 25 to 39 in good health.

The chain employs TRBV9 and TRBJ2-1; either TRBD1 or TRBD2 may supply D (6 bases each). Trimming took off 1 base at V and 0 bases at J, with 14 bases between the two ends. The CDR3 loop spans 17 amino acids. Germline CDR1 SGDLS, CDR2 YYNGEE. For the CDR3, the DNA is TGTGCCAGCAGCGTATGGTGGGGGGCTAGCTCCTACAATGAGCAGTTCTTC. Translated, it gives CASSVWWGASSYNEQFF.

This chain joins TRBV7-2 and TRBJ2-5, with TRBD1 matching 7 bases. Germline values: CDR1 SGHTA, CDR2 FQGNSA. With 4 bases clipped from V and 2 bases from J, the junction kept 10 bases outside the gene matches. The CDR3 has 16 residues. CDR3 sequence (DNA): TGTGCCAGCAGCTATAGGACGGGACAGATACAAGAGACCCAGTACTTC. It yields the protein CASSYRTGQIQETQYF.

The table lists this clone with a few counts. The J gene is TRBJ2-5, the V gene TRBV5-1; D unclear. The CDR3 extends over 14 amino acids. Per germline, CDR1 SGHRS and CDR2 YFSETQ. V was cut by 4 bases and J by 5 bases, with 15 bases left in between. This CDR3 is CASSRLGNGETQYF. CDR3 nucleotide sequence: TGCGCCAGCAGCCGTCTGGGGAATGGGGAGACCCAGTACTTC.

The V and J genes are TRBV29-1 and TRBJ2-2; weak D call: TRBD2 (6 bases). The V end lost 7 bases, the J end lost 5 bases, and 11 bases lay between the germline ends. From germline, CDR1 is SQVTM and CDR2 ANQGSEA. The CDR3 is 12 amino acids. The CDR3 DNA follows: TGCAGCGCTGCCGGAGGGACCGGGGAGCTGTTTTTT. It codes for CSAAGGTGELFF.

This clone appeared a single time. The chain has TRBV9 and TRBJ2-7; 8 bases fit TRBD2. V was pared by 3 bases and J by 5 bases, with 7 bases of the junction left unmatched. Germline lookup yields CDR1 SGDLS and CDR2 YYNGEE. The CDR3 is made up of 14 amino acids. CDR3 residues: CASSAAGADDEQYF. In nucleotides, the CDR3 is TGTGCCAGCAGCGCAGCGGGAGCAGACGACGAGCAGTACTTC.

The sample holds one count of this clone. This chain joins TRBV5-6 and TRBJ1-5; D remains unclear. The V gene's germline CDR1 is SGHDT and CDR2 YYEEEE. This CDR3 has 14 amino acids. Trimming pared 1 base from V and 2 bases from J, leaving 7 bases between. DNA for the CDR3: TGTGCCAGCAGCTTGTTAGGAGGCAATCAGCCCCAGCATTTT. Protein sequence: CASSLLGGNQPQHF.

The gene calls are TRBV6-1 and TRBJ1-2; D is perhaps TRBD1 (6 bases). Germline V CDR1 and CDR2: MNHNS, SASEGT. The V gene lost 5 bases and the J gene lost 4 bases, with 11 bases spanning the gap. This CDR3 has 13 amino acids. CDR3 region: CASSQGQSYGYTF. CDR3 in DNA: TGTGCCAGCAGTCAAGGACAGTCCTATGGCTACACCTTC.

The chain joins TRBV10-3 to TRBJ2-6; D is ambiguous. Per germline, CDR1 ENHRY and CDR2 SYGVKD. Deletions cut 3 bases from V and 0 bases from J, with 6 bases between. The CDR3 runs to 15 residues. The CDR3 is CAISESLSGANVLTF. CDR3 DNA sequence: TGTGCCATCAGTGAATCCCTCTCTGGGGCCAACGTCCTGACTTTC.

This chain connects TRBV5-3 to TRBJ1-1, with D maybe TRBD1 (5 bases). TRBV5-3 is sorted into the ORF group, with uncertain function. V lost 0 bases to trimming and J lost 5 bases, with 8 bases between them. The CDR3 sequence is 13 residues long. The CDR3: CARSLAGRTEAFF. The CDR3 DNA reads TGTGCCAGAAGCTTGGCAGGGAGGACTGAAGCTTTCTTT.

The chain recombines TRBV5-5 with TRBJ2-5; 7 bases agree with TRBD1. This CDR3 has 16 amino acids. V was clipped by 3 bases and J by 5 bases; unmatched bases: 13. From germline, CDR1 is SGHKS and CDR2 YYEKEE (reference sequence). Written as DNA, the CDR3 is TGTGCCAGCAGCTCGAGGGGGCAGGGGGTACAGGAGACCCAGTACTTC. This gives the protein CASSSRGQGVQETQYF.

This clone was observed a few times. The chain recombines TRBV6-1 with TRBJ2-7; D is perhaps TRBD2 (6 bases). CDR1 and CDR2 (germline): MNHNS, SASEGT. The CDR3 covers 15 residues. The V end was cut by 1 base, the J end by 0 bases, with 10 bases between. This CDR3 reads CASSEEAGSSYEQYF. The CDR3 DNA reads as TGTGCCAGCAGTGAAGAAGCGGGCAGCTCCTACGAGCAGTACTTC.

The rearrangement uses TRBV7-3 and TRBJ2-1; TRBD2 might be the D (5 bases). Germline V CDR1 and CDR2: SGHTA, FQGTGA. The CDR3 is 15 residues long. V lost 5 bases and J lost 1, with 12 bases in between. CDR3 protein: CASSHEGISYNEQFF. The CDR3 bases are TGTGCCAGCAGCCACGAGGGTATATCCTACAATGAGCAGTTCTTC.

The rearrangement links TRBV3-1 (or the pseudogene TRBV3-2) to TRBJ2-6, with 8 positions matching TRBD2. The germline V gene encodes CDR1 LGHDT and CDR2 YNNKEL (reference sequence). The CDR3 has 16 amino acids. J lost 1 base, V lost 2 bases, and 1 base had no gene match. The CDR3: CASSQTGGSGANVLTF. The CDR3 DNA reads as TGTGCCAGCAGCCAAACGGGGGGGTCTGGGGCCAACGTCCTGACTTTC.

This chain links TRBV7-2 with TRBJ2-7; 11 bases are a match to TRBD2. Germline lookup yields CDR1 SGHTA and CDR2 FQGNSA. V lost 0 bases, J lost 0 bases, and 13 bases stayed unmatched. The CDR3 covers 20 residues. CDR3 protein: CASSLATEQLAGVSSYEQYF. In nucleotides, the CDR3 is TGTGCCAGCAGCTTAGCCACGGAACAACTAGCGGGAGTAAGCTCCTACGAGCAGTACTTC.

J is TRBJ1-3 and V is TRBV30; D not resolved. This CDR3 contains 11 residues. The V gene's germline CDR1 is GTSNPN and CDR2 SVGIG (reference sequence). Trimming pared 5 bases from V and 2 bases from J, leaving 4 bases between. CDR3: CAWGPGNTIYF. CDR3 coding DNA: TGTGCCTGGGGCCCTGGAAACACCATATATTTT.

The chain combines TRBV29-1 with TRBJ1-1; unclear D gene. Germline CDR1 is SQVTM and CDR2 is ANQGSEA. The CDR3 length is 11 residues. Trimming took off 4 bases at V and 6 bases at J, with 9 bases between the two ends. Here the CDR3 reads CSVGFGAEAFF. CDR3 DNA: TGCAGCGTTGGGTTCGGTGCTGAAGCTTTCTTT. Full variable domain (missing parts from reference TRBV29-1 and TRBJ1-1): SAVISQKPSRDICQRGTSLTIQCQVDSQVTMMFWYRQQPGQSLTLIATANQGSEATYESGFVIDKFPISRPNLTFSTLTVSNMSPEDSSIYLCSVGFGAEAFFGQGTRLTVV.

The rearrangement uses TRBV11-2 and TRBJ2-7; D is ambiguous. The CDR3 length is 15 residues. Trimming took off 4 bases at V and 0 bases at J, with 13 bases between the two ends. The germline gives CDR1 SGHAT, CDR2 FQNNGV. DNA for the CDR3: TGTGCCAGCAGCTCCTCCGCTCCTCTCTCCTACGAGCAGTACTTC. Its protein is CASSSSAPLSYEQYF. The variable domain in full, completed from reference TRBV11-2 and TRBJ2-7, reads EAGVAQSPRYKIIEKRQSVAFWCNPISGHATLYWYQQILGQGPKLLIQFQNNGVVDDSQLPKDRFSAERLKGVDSTLKIQPAKLEDSAVYLCASSSSAPLSYEQYFGPGTRLTVT.